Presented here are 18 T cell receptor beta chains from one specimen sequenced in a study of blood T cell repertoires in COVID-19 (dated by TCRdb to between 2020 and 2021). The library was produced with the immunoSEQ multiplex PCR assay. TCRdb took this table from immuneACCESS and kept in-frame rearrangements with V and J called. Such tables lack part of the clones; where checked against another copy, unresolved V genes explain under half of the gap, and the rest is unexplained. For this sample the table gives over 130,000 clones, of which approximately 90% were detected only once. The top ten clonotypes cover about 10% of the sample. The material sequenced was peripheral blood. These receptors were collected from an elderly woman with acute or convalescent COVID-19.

CDR3 bases: TGTGCCAGCAGCTCCGACAGCTATGGCTACACCTTC. It translates to CASSSDSYGYTF. The chain combines TRBV11-2 with TRBJ1-2; perhaps TRBD1 as D (5 bases). The germline gives CDR1 SGHAT, CDR2 FQNNGV. The CDR3 runs to 12 residues. V was shortened by 4 bases and J by 4 bases, with 7 bases between the two germline ends.

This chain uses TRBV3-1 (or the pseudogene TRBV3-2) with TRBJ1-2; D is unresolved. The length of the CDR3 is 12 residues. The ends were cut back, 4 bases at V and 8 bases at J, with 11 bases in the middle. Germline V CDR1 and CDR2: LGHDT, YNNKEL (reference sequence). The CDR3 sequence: CASSPLAGGYTF. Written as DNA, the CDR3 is TGTGCCAGCAGCCCCCTGGCCGGGGGCTACACCTTC.

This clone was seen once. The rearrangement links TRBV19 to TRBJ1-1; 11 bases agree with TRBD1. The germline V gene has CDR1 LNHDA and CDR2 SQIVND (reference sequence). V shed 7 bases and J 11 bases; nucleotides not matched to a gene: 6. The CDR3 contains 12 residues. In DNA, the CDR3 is TGTGCCAGTACCCGGGACAGGGGGATTGCTTTCTTT. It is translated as CASTRDRGIAFF.

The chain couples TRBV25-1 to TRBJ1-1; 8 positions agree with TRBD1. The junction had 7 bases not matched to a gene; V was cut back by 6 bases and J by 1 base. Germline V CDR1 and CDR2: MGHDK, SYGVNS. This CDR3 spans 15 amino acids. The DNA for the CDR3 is TGTGCCAGCAGCTACAGGGGGAGCGGGAACACTGAAGCTTTCTTT. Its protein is CASSYRGSGNTEAFF. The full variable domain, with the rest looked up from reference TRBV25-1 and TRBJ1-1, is EADIYQTPRYLVIGTGKKITLECSQTMGHDKMYWYQQDPGMELHLIHYSYGVNSTEKGDLSSESTVSRIRTEHFPLTLESARPSHTSQYLCASSYRGSGNTEAFFGQGTRLTVV.

Here the CDR3 reads CAISAQGHTSGYTF. CDR3 DNA sequence: TGTGCCATCAGTGCACAGGGCCACACTTCTGGCTACACCTTC. The V call is TRBV10-3, the J call TRBJ1-2; D may be TRBD1 (6 bases). The V gene's germline CDR1 is ENHRY and CDR2 SYGVKD. Trimming removed 4 bases at V and 7 bases at J, with 16 bases between. This CDR3 has 14 amino acids.

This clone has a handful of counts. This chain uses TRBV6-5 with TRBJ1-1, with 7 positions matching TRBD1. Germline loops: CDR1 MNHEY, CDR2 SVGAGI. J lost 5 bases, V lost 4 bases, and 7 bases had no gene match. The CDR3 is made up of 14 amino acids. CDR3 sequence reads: CASSSRLTGTEAFF. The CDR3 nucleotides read TGTGCCAGCAGTTCACGTCTGACAGGGACTGAAGCTTTCTTT.

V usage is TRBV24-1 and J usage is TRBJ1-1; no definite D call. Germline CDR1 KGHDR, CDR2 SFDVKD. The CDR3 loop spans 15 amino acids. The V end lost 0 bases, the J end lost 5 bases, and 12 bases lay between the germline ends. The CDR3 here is CATSDLFEGRTEAFF. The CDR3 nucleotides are TGTGCCACCAGTGATTTGTTCGAGGGAAGGACTGAAGCTTTCTTT.

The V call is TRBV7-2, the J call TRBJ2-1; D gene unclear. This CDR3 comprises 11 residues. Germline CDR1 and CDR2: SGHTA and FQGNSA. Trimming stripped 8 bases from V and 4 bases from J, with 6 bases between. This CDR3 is CASSRYNEQFF. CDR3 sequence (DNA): TGTGCCAGCTCACGGTACAATGAGCAGTTCTTC.

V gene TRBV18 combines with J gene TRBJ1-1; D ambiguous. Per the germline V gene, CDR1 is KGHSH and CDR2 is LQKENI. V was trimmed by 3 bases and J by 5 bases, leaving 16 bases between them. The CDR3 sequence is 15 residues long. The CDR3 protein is CASSPMEGGETEAFF. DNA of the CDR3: TGTGCCAGCTCACCCATGGAGGGAGGCGAAACTGAAGCTTTCTTT.

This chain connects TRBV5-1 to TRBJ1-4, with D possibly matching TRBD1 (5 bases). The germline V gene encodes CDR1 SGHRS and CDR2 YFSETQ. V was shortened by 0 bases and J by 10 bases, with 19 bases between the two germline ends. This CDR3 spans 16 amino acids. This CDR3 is CASSLEQVDPKGKLFF. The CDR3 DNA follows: TGCGCCAGCAGCTTGGAACAGGTAGACCCAAAGGGAAAACTGTTTTTT. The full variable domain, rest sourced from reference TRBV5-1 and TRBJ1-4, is KAGVTQTPRYLIKTRGQQVTLSCSPISGHRSVSWYQQTPGQGLQFLFEYFSETQRNKGNFPGRFSGRQFSNSRSEMNVSTLELGDSALYLCASSLEQVDPKGKLFFGSGTQLSVL.

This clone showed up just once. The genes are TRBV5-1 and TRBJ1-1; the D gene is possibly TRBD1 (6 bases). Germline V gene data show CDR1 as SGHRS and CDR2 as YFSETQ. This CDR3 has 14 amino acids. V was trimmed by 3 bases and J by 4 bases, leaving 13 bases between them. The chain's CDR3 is CASSSTQGITEAFF. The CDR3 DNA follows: TGCGCCAGCAGCTCTACACAGGGAATCACTGAAGCTTTCTTT.

Here the CDR3 reads CASSPPGQTNEKLFF. The CDR3 DNA is TGCGCCAGCAGCCCACCAGGGCAGACTAATGAAAAACTGTTTTTT. The V and J genes are TRBV4-1 and TRBJ1-4; the D gene is possibly TRBD1 (5 bases). The CDR3 runs to 15 residues. Germline loops: CDR1 MGHRA, CDR2 YSYEKL. V lost 4 bases, J lost 2 bases, and 11 bases lay in between.

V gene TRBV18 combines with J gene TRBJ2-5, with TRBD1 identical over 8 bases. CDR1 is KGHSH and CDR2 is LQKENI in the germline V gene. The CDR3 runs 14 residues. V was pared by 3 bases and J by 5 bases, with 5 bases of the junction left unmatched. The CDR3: CASSPDRGQETQYF. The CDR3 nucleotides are TGTGCCAGCTCACCTGACAGGGGTCAGGAGACCCAGTACTTC. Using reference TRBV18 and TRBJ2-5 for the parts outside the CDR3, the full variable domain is NAGVMQNPRHLVRRRGQEARLRCSPMKGHSHVYWYRQLPEEGLKFMVYLQKENIIDESGMPKERFSAEFPKEGPSILRIQQVVRGDSAAYFCASSPDRGQETQYFGPGTRLLVL.

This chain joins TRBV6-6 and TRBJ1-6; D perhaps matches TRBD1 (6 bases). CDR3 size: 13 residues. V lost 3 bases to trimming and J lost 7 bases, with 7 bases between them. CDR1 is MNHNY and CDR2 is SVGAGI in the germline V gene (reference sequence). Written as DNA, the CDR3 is TGTGCCAGCAGTTATCAGGGGAATTCACCCCTCCACTTT. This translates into CASSYQGNSPLHF.

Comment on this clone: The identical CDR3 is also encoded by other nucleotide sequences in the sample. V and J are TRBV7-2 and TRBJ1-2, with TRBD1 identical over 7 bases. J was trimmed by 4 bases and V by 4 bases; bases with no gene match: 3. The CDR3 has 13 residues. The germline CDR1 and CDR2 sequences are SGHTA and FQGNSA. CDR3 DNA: TGTGCCAGCAGCTCAAGACAGGGCTATGGCTACACCTTC. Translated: CASSSRQGYGYTF.

CDR3 in amino acids: CASSKAHNQGTEAFF. The CDR3, as DNA: TGTGCCAGCAGCAAAGCCCACAACCAGGGGACTGAAGCTTTCTTT. The chain uses TRBV21-1 and TRBJ1-1; TRBD1 reflects the table's D call only, with no check against the DNA. TRBV21-1 is marked as a pseudogene. CDR3 length equals 15 residues.

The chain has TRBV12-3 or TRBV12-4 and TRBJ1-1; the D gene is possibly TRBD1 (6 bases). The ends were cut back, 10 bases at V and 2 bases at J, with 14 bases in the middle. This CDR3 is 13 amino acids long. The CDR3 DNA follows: TGTGCCACCACGAAACAGGGAAACACTGAAGCTTTCTTT. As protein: CATTKQGNTEAFF.

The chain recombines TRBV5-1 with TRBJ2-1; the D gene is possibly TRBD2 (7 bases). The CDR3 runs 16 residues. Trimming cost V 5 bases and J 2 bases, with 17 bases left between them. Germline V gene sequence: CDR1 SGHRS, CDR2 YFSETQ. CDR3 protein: CASSPLGGATYNEQFF. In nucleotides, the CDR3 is TGCGCCAGCAGTCCTCTAGGGGGGGCCACCTACAATGAGCAGTTCTTC. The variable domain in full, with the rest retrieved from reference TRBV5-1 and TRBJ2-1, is KAGVTQTPRYLIKTRGQQVTLSCSPISGHRSVSWYQQTPGQGLQFLFEYFSETQRNKGNFPGRFSGRQFSNSRSEMNVSTLELGDSALYLCASSPLGGATYNEQFFGPGTRLTVL.